The present entry profiles one T cell receptor beta chain with its context. Its antigen is not known. This sample is drawn from a study of cytomegalovirus exposure and HLA in healthy donors. Study-wide results and limits: Some public TCRs appeared in many individuals, while most sequences were rare. In presence/absence analyses, roughly uniform sequencing depth across donors was assumed. Follow-up analysis later connected one missense variant in DCLRE1C with trimming of TCR beta V- and J-genes. Later analysis showed TCR association rates varying by HLA locus, highest for DRB1 and lowest for HLA-C.

The V segment lost 0 bases and the J segment 4 bases; nucleotides outside the gene matches: 5. Germline CDR1 reads GTSNPN; CDR2 reads SVGIG (reference sequence). The CDR3 has 15 amino acids. Primers for the PCR totalled 60 Vbeta and 13 Jbeta. TCRdb keeps only in-frame clones here, not all; method: immunoSEQ multiplex PCR. Here the sample spans roughly 160,000 clones, around 85% being singletons. Sequencing was done on a sample of PBMCs. This receptor was taken from a boy aged 2 to 10 in good health and CMV-seronegative. This chain connects TRBV30 to TRBJ2-2, with 7 nucleotides matching TRBD1. This CDR3 reads CAWSVEGGGTGELFF. The DNA for the CDR3 is TGTGCCTGGAGTGTAGAAGGGGGCGGCACCGGGGAGCTGTTTTTT.